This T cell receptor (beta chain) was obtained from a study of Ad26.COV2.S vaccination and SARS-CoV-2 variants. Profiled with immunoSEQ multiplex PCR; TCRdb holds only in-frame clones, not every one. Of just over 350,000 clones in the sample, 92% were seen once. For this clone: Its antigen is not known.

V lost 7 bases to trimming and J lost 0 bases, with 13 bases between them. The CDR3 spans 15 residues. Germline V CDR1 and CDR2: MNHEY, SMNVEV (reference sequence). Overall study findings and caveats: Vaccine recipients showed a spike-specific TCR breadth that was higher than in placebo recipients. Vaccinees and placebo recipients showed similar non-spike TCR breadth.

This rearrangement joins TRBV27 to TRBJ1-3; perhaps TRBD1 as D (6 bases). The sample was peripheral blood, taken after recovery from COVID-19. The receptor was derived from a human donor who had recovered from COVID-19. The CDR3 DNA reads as TGTGCCAGCAAGGGGAAGGACAGCTCTGGAAACACCATATATTTT. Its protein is CASKGKDSSGNTIYF.